This note documents a single TCR beta chain sequence. Its antigen remains unknown. The CDR3 sequence is 14 residues long. V lost 3 bases, J lost 1 base, and 3 bases stayed unmatched. Looked up from germline, CDR1 is SGDLS and CDR2 is YYNGEE. PCR was performed using 60 Vbeta and 13 Jbeta primers. TCRdb's table, derived via immunoSEQ multiplex PCR, lists solely in-frame clones and lacks some. The table records 150,000 or so clones, 65% to 75% of them present only once. The entry originates in a study of cytomegalovirus exposure and HLA in healthy donors. General study points: Specificity for CMV antigens was confirmed in vitro for a few of the CMV-associated chains. An Asian-associated ancestry cluster reportedly showed fewer N-insertions than the approximately 700-donor mean in a later analysis.

Everyone who donated was a healthy bone marrow donor. The sample comprised PBMCs. The rearrangement uses TRBV9 and TRBJ1-1, with 7 bases identical to TRBD1. This TCR derives from a man aged 18-30 years in good health and CMV-seronegative. The chain's CDR3 is CASSGGQPNTEAFF. CDR3 bases: TGTGCCAGCAGCGGGGGACAGCCGAACACTGAAGCTTTCTTT.